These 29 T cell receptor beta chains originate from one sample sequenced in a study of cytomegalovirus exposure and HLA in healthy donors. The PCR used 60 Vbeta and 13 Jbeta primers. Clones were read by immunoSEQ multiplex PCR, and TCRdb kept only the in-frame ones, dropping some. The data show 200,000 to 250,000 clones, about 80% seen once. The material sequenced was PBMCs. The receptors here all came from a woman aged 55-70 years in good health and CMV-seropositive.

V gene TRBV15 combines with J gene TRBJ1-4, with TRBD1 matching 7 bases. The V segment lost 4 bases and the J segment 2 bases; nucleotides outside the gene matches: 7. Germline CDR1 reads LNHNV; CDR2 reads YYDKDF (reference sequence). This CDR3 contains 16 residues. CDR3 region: CATSTQQGKTNEKLFF. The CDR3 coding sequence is TGTGCCACCAGCACTCAACAGGGGAAGACTAATGAAAAACTGTTTTTT.

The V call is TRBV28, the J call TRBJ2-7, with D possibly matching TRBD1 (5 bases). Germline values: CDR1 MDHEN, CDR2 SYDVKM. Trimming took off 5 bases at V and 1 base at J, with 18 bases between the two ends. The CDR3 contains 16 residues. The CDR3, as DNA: TGTGCCAGCAGTCCCTATTTGACAGTAGGTTCCTACGAGCAGTACTTC. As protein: CASSPYLTVGSYEQYF. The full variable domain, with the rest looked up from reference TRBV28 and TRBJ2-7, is DVKVTQSSRYLVKRTGEKVFLECVQDMDHENMFWYRQDPGLGLRLIYFSYDVKMKEKGDIPEGYSVSREKKERFSLILESASTNQTSMYLCASSPYLTVGSYEQYFGPGTRLTVT.

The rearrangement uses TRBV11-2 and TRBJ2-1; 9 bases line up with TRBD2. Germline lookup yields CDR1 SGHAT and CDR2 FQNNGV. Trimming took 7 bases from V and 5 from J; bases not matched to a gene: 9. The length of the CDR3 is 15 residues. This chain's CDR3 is CASNPASGTHNEQFF. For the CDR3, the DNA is TGTGCCAGCAATCCGGCTAGCGGGACTCACAATGAGCAGTTCTTC.

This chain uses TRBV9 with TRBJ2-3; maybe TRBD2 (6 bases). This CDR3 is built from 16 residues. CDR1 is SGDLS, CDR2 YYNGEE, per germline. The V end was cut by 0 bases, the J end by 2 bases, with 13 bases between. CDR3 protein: CASSVGGGGNTDTQYF. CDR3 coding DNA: TGTGCCAGCAGCGTAGGGGGAGGCGGGAACACAGATACGCAGTATTTT.

CDR3 sequence: CASSPLAGAHEQYF. In DNA form, the CDR3 reads TGTGCCAGCAGTCCCCTAGCGGGAGCCCACGAGCAGTACTTC. J is TRBJ2-7 and V is TRBV27, with 10 bases that match TRBD2. In germline, CDR1 is MNHEY, CDR2 SMNVEV (reference sequence). This CDR3 is 14 amino acids long. Losses at the gene ends were 5 bases for V and 5 bases for J; bases not matched to a gene: 6.

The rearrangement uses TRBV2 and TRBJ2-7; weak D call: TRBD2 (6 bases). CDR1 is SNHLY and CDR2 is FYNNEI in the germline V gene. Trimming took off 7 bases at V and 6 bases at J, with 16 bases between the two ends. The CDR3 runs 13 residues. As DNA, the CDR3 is TGTGCCAGCAACCGACTAGTTTTAGGCGAGCAGTACTTC. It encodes CASNRLVLGEQYF. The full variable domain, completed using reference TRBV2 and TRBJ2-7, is EPEVTQTPSHQVTQMGQEVILRCVPISNHLYFYWYRQILGQKVEFLVSFYNNEISEKSEIFDDQFSVERPDGSNFTLKIRSTKLEDSAMYFCASNRLVLGEQYFGPGTRLTVT.

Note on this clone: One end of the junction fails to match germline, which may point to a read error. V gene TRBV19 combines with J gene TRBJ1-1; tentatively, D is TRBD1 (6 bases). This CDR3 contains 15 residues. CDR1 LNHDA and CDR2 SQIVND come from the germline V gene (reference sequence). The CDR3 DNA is TGTGCCAGTAGTACCCGGAGGGGGGGGAACGCTGAAGCTTTCTTT. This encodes CASSTRRGGNAEAFF.

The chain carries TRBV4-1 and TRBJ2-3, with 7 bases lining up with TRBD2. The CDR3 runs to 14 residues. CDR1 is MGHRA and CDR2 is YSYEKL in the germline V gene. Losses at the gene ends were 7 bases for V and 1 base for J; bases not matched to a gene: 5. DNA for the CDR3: TGCGCCAGCATGGTAACTAGCGGCACAGATACGCAGTATTTT. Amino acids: CASMVTSGTDTQYF.

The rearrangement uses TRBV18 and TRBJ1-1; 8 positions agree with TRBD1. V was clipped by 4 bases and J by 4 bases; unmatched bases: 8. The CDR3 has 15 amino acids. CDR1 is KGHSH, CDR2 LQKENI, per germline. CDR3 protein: CASSLGQGRVTEAFF. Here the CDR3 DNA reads TGTGCCAGCTCACTTGGACAGGGAAGGGTCACTGAAGCTTTCTTT.

The CDR3 loop reads CASSPDRANYGYTF. The CDR3, as DNA: TGTGCCAGCAGTCCGGACAGGGCCAACTATGGCTACACCTTC. The V call is TRBV27, the J call TRBJ1-2, with 8 bases lining up with TRBD1. Germline CDR1 and CDR2: MNHEY and SMNVEV (reference sequence). CDR3 length equals 14 residues. Trimming at V came to 5 bases and at J to 2 bases, leaving 4 bases not matched to a gene.

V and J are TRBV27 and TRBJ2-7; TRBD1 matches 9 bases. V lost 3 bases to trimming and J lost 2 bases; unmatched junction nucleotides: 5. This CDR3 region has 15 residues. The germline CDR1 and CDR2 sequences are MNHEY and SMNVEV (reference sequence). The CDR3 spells CASSFRTGETYEQYF. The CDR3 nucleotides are TGTGCCAGCAGTTTCCGGACAGGGGAAACCTACGAGCAGTACTTC.

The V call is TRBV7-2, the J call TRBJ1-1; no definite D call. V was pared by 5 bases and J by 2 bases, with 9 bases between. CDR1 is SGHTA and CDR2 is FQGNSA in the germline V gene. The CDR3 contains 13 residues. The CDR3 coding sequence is TGTGCCAGCAGCCTCGGTCACAACACTGAAGCTTTCTTT. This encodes CASSLGHNTEAFF.

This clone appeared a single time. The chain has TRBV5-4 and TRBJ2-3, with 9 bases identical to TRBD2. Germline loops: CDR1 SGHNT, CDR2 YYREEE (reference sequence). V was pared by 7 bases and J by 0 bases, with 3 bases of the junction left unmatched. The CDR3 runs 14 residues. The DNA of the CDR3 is TGTGCCAGCGCTAGCGGGATAAGCACAGATACGCAGTATTTT. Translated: CASASGISTDTQYF.

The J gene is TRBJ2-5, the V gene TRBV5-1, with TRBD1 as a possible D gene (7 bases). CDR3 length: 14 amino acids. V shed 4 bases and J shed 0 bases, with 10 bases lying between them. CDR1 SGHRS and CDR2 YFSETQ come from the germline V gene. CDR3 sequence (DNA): TGCGCCAGCAGCGCGGGACAGCACCAAGAGACCCAGTACTTC. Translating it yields CASSAGQHQETQYF.

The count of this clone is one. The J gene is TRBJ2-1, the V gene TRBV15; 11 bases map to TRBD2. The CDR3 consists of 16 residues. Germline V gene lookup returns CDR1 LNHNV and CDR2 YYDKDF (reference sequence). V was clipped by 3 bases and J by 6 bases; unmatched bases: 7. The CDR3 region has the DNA TGTGCCACCAGCAGGGATCCCGGGACTAGCGGCAATGAGCAGTTCTTC. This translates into CATSRDPGTSGNEQFF.

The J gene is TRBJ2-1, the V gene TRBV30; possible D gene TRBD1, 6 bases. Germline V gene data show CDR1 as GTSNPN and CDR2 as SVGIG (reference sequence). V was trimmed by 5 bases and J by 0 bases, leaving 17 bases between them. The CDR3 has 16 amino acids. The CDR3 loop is CAWDGVGASSYNEQFF. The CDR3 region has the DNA TGTGCCTGGGATGGGGTGGGGGCGAGCTCCTACAATGAGCAGTTCTTC.

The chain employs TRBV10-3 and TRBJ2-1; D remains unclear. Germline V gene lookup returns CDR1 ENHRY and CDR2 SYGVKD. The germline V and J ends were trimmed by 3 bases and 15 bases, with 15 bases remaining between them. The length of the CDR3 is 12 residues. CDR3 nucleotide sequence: TGTGCCATCAGTGATGGGCAGCACTCCCCGTTCTTC. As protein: CAISDGQHSPFF.

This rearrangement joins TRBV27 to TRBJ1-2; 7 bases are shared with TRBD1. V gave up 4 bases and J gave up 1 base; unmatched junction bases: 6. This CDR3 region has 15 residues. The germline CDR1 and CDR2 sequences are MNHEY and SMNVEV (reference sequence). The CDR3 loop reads CASSSLGQYNYGYTF. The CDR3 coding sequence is TGTGCCAGCAGTTCCCTGGGACAGTATAACTATGGCTACACCTTC.

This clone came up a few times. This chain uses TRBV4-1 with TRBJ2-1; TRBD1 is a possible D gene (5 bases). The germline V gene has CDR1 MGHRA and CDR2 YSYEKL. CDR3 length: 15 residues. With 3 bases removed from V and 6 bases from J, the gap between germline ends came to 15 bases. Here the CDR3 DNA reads TGCGCCAGCAGCCAGATGGGCCTAGGGGTCAATGAGCAGTTCTTC. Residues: CASSQMGLGVNEQFF.

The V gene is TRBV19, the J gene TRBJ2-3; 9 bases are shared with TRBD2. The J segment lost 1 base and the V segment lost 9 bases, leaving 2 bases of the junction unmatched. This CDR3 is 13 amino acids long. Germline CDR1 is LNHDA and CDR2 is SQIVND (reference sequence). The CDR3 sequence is CASRLAGTDTQYF. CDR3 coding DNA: TGTGCCAGCCGACTAGCGGGCACAGATACGCAGTATTTT.

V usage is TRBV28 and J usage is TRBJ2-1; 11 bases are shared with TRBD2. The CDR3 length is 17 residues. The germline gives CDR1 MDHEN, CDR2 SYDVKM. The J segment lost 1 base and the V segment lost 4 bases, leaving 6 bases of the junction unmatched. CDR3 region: CASSSMLAGGSYNEQFF. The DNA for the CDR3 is TGTGCCAGCAGTTCGATGCTAGCGGGAGGATCCTACAATGAGCAGTTCTTC.

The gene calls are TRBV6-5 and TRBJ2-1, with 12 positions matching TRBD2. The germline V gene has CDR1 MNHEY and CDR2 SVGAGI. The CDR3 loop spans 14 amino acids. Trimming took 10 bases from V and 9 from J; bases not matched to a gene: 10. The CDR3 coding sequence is TGTGCCACCTCCCCTAGCGGGAGGGCGGGTGAGCAGTTCTTC. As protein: CATSPSGRAGEQFF.

CDR3 protein: CASSLGTGGFDEQYF. The CDR3 DNA follows: TGTGCCAGCAGCCTAGGGACAGGGGGTTTCGACGAGCAGTACTTC. The V and J genes are TRBV6-1 and TRBJ2-7; 11 positions agree with TRBD1. Germline V lookup: CDR1 MNHNS, CDR2 SASEGT. CDR3 length equals 15 residues. Losses at the gene ends were 6 bases for V and 5 bases for J; bases not matched to a gene: 9.

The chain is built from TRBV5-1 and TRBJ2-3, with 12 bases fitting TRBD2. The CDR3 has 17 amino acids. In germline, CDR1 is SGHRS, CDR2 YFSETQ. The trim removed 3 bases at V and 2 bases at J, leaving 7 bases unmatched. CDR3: CASSSWTSGMNTDTQYF. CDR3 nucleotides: TGCGCCAGCAGCTCCTGGACTAGCGGGATGAACACAGATACGCAGTATTTT.

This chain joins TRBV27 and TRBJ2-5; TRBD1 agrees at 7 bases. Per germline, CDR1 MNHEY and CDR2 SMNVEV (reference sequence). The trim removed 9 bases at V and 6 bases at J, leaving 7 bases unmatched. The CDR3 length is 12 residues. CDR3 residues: CASSRQGKTQYF. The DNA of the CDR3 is TGTGCCAGTTCTAGACAGGGCAAGACCCAGTACTTC.

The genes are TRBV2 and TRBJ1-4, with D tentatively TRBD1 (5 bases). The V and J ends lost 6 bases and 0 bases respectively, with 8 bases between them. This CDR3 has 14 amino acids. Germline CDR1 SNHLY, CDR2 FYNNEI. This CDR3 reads CASRFRATNEKLFF. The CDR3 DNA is TGTGCCAGCAGGTTCAGGGCAACTAATGAAAAACTGTTTTTT.

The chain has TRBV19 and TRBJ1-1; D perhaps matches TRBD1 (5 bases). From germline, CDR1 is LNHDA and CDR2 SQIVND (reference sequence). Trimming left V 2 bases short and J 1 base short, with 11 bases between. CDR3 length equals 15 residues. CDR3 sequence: CASSILGAGNTEAFF. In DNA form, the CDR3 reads TGTGCCAGTAGTATATTAGGGGCAGGGAACACTGAAGCTTTCTTT.

CDR3 sequence: CASGLVIGRDSPDTQYF. The CDR3 DNA sequence: TGTGCTAGTGGTTTGGTAATCGGGAGGGATTCGCCGGATACGCAGTATTTT. This chain connects TRBV12-5 to TRBJ2-3, with 8 bases that match TRBD2. Germline CDR1 and CDR2: LGHNT and FRNRAP. There are 17 residues in the CDR3. Trimming at V came to 0 bases and at J to 6 bases, leaving 11 bases not matched to a gene. Full variable domain (outside the CDR3, taken from reference TRBV12-5 and TRBJ2-3): DARVTQTPRHKVTEMGQEVTMRCQPILGHNTVFWYRQTMMQGLELLAYFRNRAPLDDSGMPKDRFSAEMPDATLATLKIQPSEPRDSAVYFCASGLVIGRDSPDTQYFGPGTRLTVL.

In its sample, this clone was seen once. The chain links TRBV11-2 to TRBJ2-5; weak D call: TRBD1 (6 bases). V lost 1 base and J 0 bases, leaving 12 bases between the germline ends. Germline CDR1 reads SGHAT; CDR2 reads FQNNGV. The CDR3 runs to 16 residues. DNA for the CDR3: TGTGCCAGCAGCTTAGCAGGGGCTGGGTACCAAGAGACCCAGTACTTC. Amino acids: CASSLAGAGYQETQYF.